This TCR beta chain was observed in a study of CD8+ T cells in alopecia areata. Study summary: Treated patients were given 5 to 10 mg oral tofacitinib twice daily. Study results and caveats: Mouse data revealed clearer TCR sharing than patient data did, a gap possibly tied to HLA. Scalp clonality decreased significantly with tofacitinib, and so did expanded CD8+ clones among the top 100.

This clone has only a few counts. Antigen specificity is unknown. Extracted from the samples, RNA was reverse transcribed into cDNA to serve as the sequencing template. The method was immunoSEQ multiplex PCR; TCRdb's version includes in-frame clones alone and lacks a portion of them. Here the sample spans around 290,000 clones, roughly 50% being singletons. Treatment noted: oral pan-JAK inhibitor, 5-10 mg twice daily. Samples from alopecia areata patients were lesional scalp punch biopsies and peripheral blood. CDR3 size: 14 residues. V was trimmed by 6 bases and J by 1 base, leaving 9 bases between them. The germline V gene encodes CDR1 LNHDA and CDR2 SQIVND (reference sequence).

The chain carries TRBV19 and TRBJ2-2, with D possibly being TRBD1 (6 bases). The receptor was derived from a human donor with alopecia areata. Sequenced material: CD4+ T cells sorted from blood, taken at week 24, from a patient treated with tofacitinib. The CDR3 protein is CASRIQGNTGELFF. The CDR3 region has the DNA TGTGCCAGTAGAATACAGGGGAACACCGGGGAGCTGTTTTTT.